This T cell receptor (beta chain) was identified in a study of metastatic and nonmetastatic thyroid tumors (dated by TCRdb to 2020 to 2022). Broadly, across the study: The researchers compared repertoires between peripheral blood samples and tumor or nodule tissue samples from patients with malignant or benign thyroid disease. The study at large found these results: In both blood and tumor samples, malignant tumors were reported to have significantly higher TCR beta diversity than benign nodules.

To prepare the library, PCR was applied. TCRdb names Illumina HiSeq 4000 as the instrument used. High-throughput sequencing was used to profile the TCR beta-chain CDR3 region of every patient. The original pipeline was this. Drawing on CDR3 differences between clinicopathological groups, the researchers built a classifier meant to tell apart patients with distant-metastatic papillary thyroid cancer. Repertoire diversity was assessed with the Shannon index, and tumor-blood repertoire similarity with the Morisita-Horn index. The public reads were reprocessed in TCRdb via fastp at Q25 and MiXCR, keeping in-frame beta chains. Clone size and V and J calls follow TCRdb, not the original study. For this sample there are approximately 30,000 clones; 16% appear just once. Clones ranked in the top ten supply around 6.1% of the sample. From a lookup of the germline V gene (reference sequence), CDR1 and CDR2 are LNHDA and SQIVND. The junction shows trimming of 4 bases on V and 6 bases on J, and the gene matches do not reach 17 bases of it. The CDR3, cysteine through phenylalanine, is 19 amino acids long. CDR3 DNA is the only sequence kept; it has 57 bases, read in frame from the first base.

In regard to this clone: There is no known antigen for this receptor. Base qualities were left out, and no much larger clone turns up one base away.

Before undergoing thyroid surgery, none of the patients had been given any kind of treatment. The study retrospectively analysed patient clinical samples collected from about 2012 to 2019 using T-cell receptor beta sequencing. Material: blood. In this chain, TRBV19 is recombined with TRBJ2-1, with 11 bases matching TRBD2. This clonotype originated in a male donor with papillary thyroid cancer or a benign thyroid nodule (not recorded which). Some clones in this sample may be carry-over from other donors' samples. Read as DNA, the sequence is TGTGCCAGTAGTAGAGATTGGGGACTAGCGGTCCCGGTTGGCAATGAGCAGTTCTTC. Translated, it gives CASSRDWGLAVPVGNEQFF.